Each of the 25 T cell receptor beta chains below was sequenced from the same sample in a study of OX40 agonist ivuxolimab in advanced cancers. Only in-frame clones appear in the TCRdb table, and some are missing; sequencing was by immunoSEQ multiplex PCR. This table holds 30,000 to 35,000 clones, roughly 91% found once. This sample comprised CD4+ or CD8+ T cells sorted from blood, obtained in a trial of the OX40 agonist ivuxolimab. The receptors derive from an adult with an advanced solid tumor such as melanoma, head and neck, liver or kidney cancer.

The chain joins TRBV27 to TRBJ1-4; D not certain. This CDR3 spans 13 amino acids. Germline V gene lookup returns CDR1 MNHEY and CDR2 SMNVEV (reference sequence). V gave up 5 bases and J gave up 5 bases, with 9 bases separating them. The CDR3 protein is CASSTYLNEKLFF. DNA for the CDR3: TGTGCCAGCAGTACATATCTCAATGAAAAACTGTTTTTT.

V and J are TRBV28 and TRBJ1-5; possibly TRBD1 for D (5 bases). Trimming left V 4 bases short and J 7 bases short, with 14 bases between. Germline-derived CDR1 and CDR2 are MDHEN and SYDVKM. This CDR3 has 14 amino acids. In nucleotides, the CDR3 is TGTGCCAGCAGTTCCTCATCAGGGAGGCAGCCCCAGCATTTT. Translated, it gives CASSSSSGRQPQHF.

This clone has just one count. The J gene is TRBJ1-2, the V gene TRBV29-1; D remains ambiguous. The CDR3 runs to 11 residues. Per the germline V gene, CDR1 is SQVTM and CDR2 is ANQGSEA. The ends were cut back, 4 bases at V and 3 bases at J, with 6 bases in the middle. CDR3 bases: TGCAGCGTTGGGGGAGACTATGGCTACACCTTC. The encoded protein is CSVGGDYGYTF.

V usage is TRBV28 and J usage is TRBJ1-4, with D possibly matching TRBD1 (5 bases). The germline V gene has CDR1 MDHEN and CDR2 SYDVKM. V lost 2 bases, J lost 8 bases, and 12 bases lay in between. This CDR3 comprises 14 residues. CDR3 loop: CASSLIQVAEKLFF. The CDR3 coding sequence is TGTGCCAGCAGTTTAATACAGGTCGCAGAAAAACTGTTTTTT. The full variable domain, rest sourced from reference TRBV28 and TRBJ1-4, is DVKVTQSSRYLVKRTGEKVFLECVQDMDHENMFWYRQDPGLGLRLIYFSYDVKMKEKGDIPEGYSVSREKKERFSLILESASTNQTSMYLCASSLIQVAEKLFFGSGTQLSVL.

This rearrangement joins TRBV19 to TRBJ2-3, with D possibly being TRBD2 (7 bases). The CDR3 contains 18 residues. The germline CDR1 and CDR2 sequences are LNHDA and SQIVND (reference sequence). V was cut by 5 bases and J by 0 bases, with 21 bases left in between. The chain's CDR3 is CASSPQGPRGSSTDTQYF. The CDR3, as DNA: TGTGCCAGTAGTCCCCAGGGGCCTCGCGGGAGTAGCACAGATACGCAGTATTTT.

The chain recombines TRBV6-6 with TRBJ2-3, with unresolved D. V was shortened by 4 bases and J by 0 bases, with 5 bases between the two germline ends. Germline loops: CDR1 MNHNY, CDR2 SVGAGI (reference sequence). This CDR3 has 13 amino acids. In DNA, the CDR3 is TGTGCCAGCAGTTCTGCAAGCACAGATACGCAGTATTTT. Translation gives CASSSASTDTQYF.

The rearrangement joins TRBV18 to TRBJ1-1, with D unresolved. This CDR3 comprises 15 residues. V lost 6 bases and J lost 1, with 15 bases in between. From germline, CDR1 is KGHSH and CDR2 LQKENI. This chain's CDR3 is CASSPNEHQNTEAFF. The CDR3 DNA reads TGTGCCAGCTCCCCTAACGAACATCAGAACACTGAAGCTTTCTTT. Variable domain in full (rest from reference TRBV18 and TRBJ1-1): NAGVMQNPRHLVRRRGQEARLRCSPMKGHSHVYWYRQLPEEGLKFMVYLQKENIIDESGMPKERFSAEFPKEGPSILRIQQVVRGDSAAYFCASSPNEHQNTEAFFGQGTRLTVV.

This clone was counted only a few times. V usage is TRBV7-9 and J usage is TRBJ1-1; D not certain. Germline V gene data show CDR1 as SEHNR and CDR2 as FQNEAQ (reference sequence). V lost 1 base, J lost 5 bases, and 2 bases lay in between. The length of the CDR3 is 11 residues. The CDR3 DNA is TGTGCCAGCAGCTTAGTAACTGAAGCTTTCTTT. It codes for CASSLVTEAFF.

This clone appeared a few times. The chain couples TRBV30 to TRBJ1-4, with D perhaps matching TRBD1 (6 bases). CDR1 and CDR2 (germline): GTSNPN, SVGIG (reference sequence). The CDR3 has 14 residues. Trimming pared 2 bases from V and 8 bases from J, leaving 15 bases between. Here the CDR3 DNA reads TGTGCCTGGAGTAAAGGGACAAAGGGCGAAAAACTGTTTTTT. Residues: CAWSKGTKGEKLFF. The full variable domain, completed using reference TRBV30 and TRBJ1-4, is SQTIHQWPATLVQPVGSPLSLECTVEGTSNPNLYWYRQAAGRGLQLLFYSVGIGQISSEVPQNLSASRPQDRQFILSSKKLLLSDSGFYLCAWSKGTKGEKLFFGSGTQLSVL.

This chain uses TRBV6-5 with TRBJ1-5, with D hard to call. This CDR3 comprises 15 residues. Germline values: CDR1 MNHEY, CDR2 SVGAGI. V gave up 0 bases and J gave up 10 bases, with 16 bases separating them. Written as DNA, the CDR3 is TGTGCCAGCAGTTACTCGGAGCCCTCAATCAGCCCCCAGCATTTT. Its protein product is CASSYSEPSISPQHF.

The chain couples TRBV6-5 to TRBJ1-1, with D unresolved. Trimming cost V 0 bases and J 0 bases, with 8 bases left between them. CDR1 is MNHEY and CDR2 is SVGAGI in the germline V gene. CDR3 length: 15 amino acids. CDR3: CASSYSGKMNTEAFF. The CDR3 region has the DNA TGTGCCAGCAGTTACTCGGGGAAAATGAACACTGAAGCTTTCTTT.

V gene TRBV7-3 combines with J gene TRBJ2-1; 7 bases line up with TRBD1. Looked up from germline, CDR1 is SGHTA and CDR2 is FQGTGA. CDR3 length equals 16 residues. V shed 4 bases and J 8 bases; nucleotides not matched to a gene: 14. CDR3 in amino acids: CASSSIKGAYRDEQFF. CDR3 coding DNA: TGTGCCAGCAGCTCGATTAAGGGGGCCTACAGGGATGAGCAGTTCTTC. Together with reference TRBV7-3 and TRBJ2-1, the CDR3 gives the full variable domain: GAGVSQTPSNKVTEKGKYVELRCDPISGHTALYWYRQSLGQGPEFLIYFQGTGAADDSGLPNDRFFAVRPEGSVSTLKIQRTERGDSAVYLCASSSIKGAYRDEQFFGPGTRLTVL.

The rearrangement uses TRBV4-1 and TRBJ1-2, with 7 bases fitting TRBD1. V was clipped by 1 base and J by 4 bases; unmatched bases: 6. CDR3 length equals 15 residues. Germline values: CDR1 MGHRA, CDR2 YSYEKL. The CDR3 sequence: CASSQGGGTAYGYTF. The DNA of the CDR3 is TGCGCCAGCAGCCAAGGCGGAGGGACAGCCTATGGCTACACCTTC.

This chain joins TRBV5-4 and TRBJ1-2; tentatively, D is TRBD1 (5 bases). Trimming pared 2 bases from V and 4 bases from J, leaving 15 bases between. The germline V gene has CDR1 SGHNT and CDR2 YYREEE (reference sequence). CDR3 length: 15 residues. Here the CDR3 reads CASSFSTGPSYGYTF. DNA for the CDR3: TGTGCCAGCAGCTTCTCGACGGGACCGTCCTATGGCTACACCTTC.

The chain carries TRBV6-1 and TRBJ1-5; a weak D match, TRBD1 (5 bases). The CDR3 is made up of 13 amino acids. Germline V gives CDR1 MNHNS, CDR2 SASEGT. V lost 2 bases and J 12 bases, leaving 14 bases between the germline ends. The CDR3 loop reads CASSESGRASQHF. In DNA form, the CDR3 reads TGTGCCAGCAGTGAATCAGGCAGGGCCAGCCAGCATTTT.

The chain has TRBV5-1 and TRBJ2-3; 7 bases fit TRBD2. V dropped 1 base and J dropped 4; count of bases not matched to a gene: 15. From germline, CDR1 is SGHRS and CDR2 YFSETQ. This CDR3 has 18 residues. In nucleotides, the CDR3 is TGCGCCAGCAGCTTGCTGGGCGGGAGTAGTTCGGGCCCAGATACGCAGTATTTT. Translated: CASSLLGGSSSGPDTQYF.

The V gene is TRBV11-2, the J gene TRBJ2-1; the D gene is possibly TRBD2 (5 bases). The germline gives CDR1 SGHAT, CDR2 FQNNGV. The V gene lost 2 bases and the J gene lost 5 bases, with 13 bases spanning the gap. This CDR3 has 15 residues. The CDR3: CASSLNPIGNNEQFF. In DNA form, the CDR3 reads TGTGCCAGCAGCTTAAATCCAATCGGGAACAATGAGCAGTTCTTC.

This chain uses TRBV6-1 with TRBJ2-7; 8 bases fit TRBD1. V dropped 4 bases and J dropped 3; count of bases not matched to a gene: 5. The CDR3 is made up of 14 amino acids. Per the germline V gene, CDR1 is MNHNS and CDR2 is SASEGT. For the CDR3, the DNA is TGTGCCAGCAGTGCAAGGACAGGGTTCTACGAGCAGTACTTC. This gives the protein CASSARTGFYEQYF.

The V gene is TRBV7-2, the J gene TRBJ2-3; possibly TRBD2 for D (7 bases). Germline CDR1 SGHTA, CDR2 FQGNSA. CDR3 size: 15 residues. V lost 5 bases and J 4 bases, leaving 16 bases between the germline ends. The CDR3 protein is CASSEPGGRPDTQYF. The CDR3 DNA follows: TGTGCCAGCAGCGAACCGGGGGGCCGCCCAGATACGCAGTATTTT.

The chain combines TRBV10-3 with TRBJ2-3, with TRBD2 identical over 15 bases. After removal of 6 bases from V and 3 bases from J, the junction contained 10 bases not matched to a gene. Germline values: CDR1 ENHRY, CDR2 SYGVKD. This CDR3 comprises 18 residues. The CDR3 region has the DNA TGTGCCATCAGGCCCGGACTAGCGGGGGGGCCTCGTACAGATACGCAGTATTTT. This gives the protein CAIRPGLAGGPRTDTQYF.

The J gene is TRBJ2-3, the V gene TRBV14, with D maybe TRBD2 (6 bases). The length of the CDR3 is 15 residues. The germline CDR1 and CDR2 sequences are SGHDN and FVKESK. Trimming pared 4 bases from V and 2 bases from J, leaving 13 bases between. The CDR3 is CASSPRRDSTDTQYF. The CDR3, as DNA: TGTGCCAGCAGCCCGAGGAGGGACTCCACAGATACGCAGTATTTT.

In its sample, this clone was seen once. J is TRBJ2-6 and V is TRBV6-5; D gene uncertain. V lost 6 bases and J 0 bases, leaving 6 bases between the germline ends. Germline lookup yields CDR1 MNHEY and CDR2 SVGAGI. The CDR3 runs to 14 residues. CDR3 in DNA: TGTGCCAGCAGGGGCGGCTCTGGGGCCAACGTCCTGACTTTC. The encoded protein is CASRGGSGANVLTF.

This sequence joins TRBV2 and TRBJ2-4; D tentatively fits TRBD1 or TRBD2 (5 bases each). V was pared by 4 bases and J by 11 bases, with 15 bases between. The germline gives CDR1 SNHLY, CDR2 FYNNEI. This CDR3 is built from 13 residues. The chain's CDR3 is CASSVGTVSVQYF. CDR3 coding DNA: TGTGCCAGCAGTGTAGGGACCGTAAGCGTTCAGTACTTC.

The gene calls are TRBV5-8 and TRBJ2-3; D call uncertain. With 8 bases removed from V and 3 bases from J, the gap between germline ends came to 10 bases. The V gene's germline CDR1 is SGHTS and CDR2 YDEGEE. The CDR3 runs to 12 residues. The CDR3 DNA is TGTGCCAGTAAAGGTTTTACAGATACGCAGTATTTT. Residues: CASKGFTDTQYF.

The gene calls are TRBV4-1 and TRBJ1-4; 8 nucleotides agree with TRBD1. Unmatched junction bases numbered 8, after V lost 3 bases and J lost 5 bases. Looked up from germline, CDR1 is MGHRA and CDR2 is YSYEKL. The CDR3 runs 16 residues. The CDR3 reads CASSQWDQGANEKLFF. CDR3 in DNA: TGCGCCAGCAGCCAGTGGGACCAGGGGGCGAATGAAAAACTGTTTTTT.